This T cell receptor beta chain derives from a study of blood T cell repertoires in COVID-19. Data came from immunoSEQ multiplex PCR; TCRdb stores just in-frame clones and leaves some out. The data show more than 85,000 clones, more than 80% seen once. The germline V gene has CDR1 MNHEY and CDR2 SVGAGI. This CDR3 spans 12 amino acids. The trim removed 6 bases at V and 5 bases at J, leaving 2 bases unmatched. The TCR sequence derives from a woman aged 65 to 85 with acute or convalescent COVID-19. The material sequenced was peripheral blood. The chain couples TRBV6-5 to TRBJ2-7, with TRBD2 identical over 9 bases. The CDR3 DNA follows: TGTGCCAGCAGACGGACTAGCGACGAGCAGTACTTC. Translated, it gives CASRRTSDEQYF.